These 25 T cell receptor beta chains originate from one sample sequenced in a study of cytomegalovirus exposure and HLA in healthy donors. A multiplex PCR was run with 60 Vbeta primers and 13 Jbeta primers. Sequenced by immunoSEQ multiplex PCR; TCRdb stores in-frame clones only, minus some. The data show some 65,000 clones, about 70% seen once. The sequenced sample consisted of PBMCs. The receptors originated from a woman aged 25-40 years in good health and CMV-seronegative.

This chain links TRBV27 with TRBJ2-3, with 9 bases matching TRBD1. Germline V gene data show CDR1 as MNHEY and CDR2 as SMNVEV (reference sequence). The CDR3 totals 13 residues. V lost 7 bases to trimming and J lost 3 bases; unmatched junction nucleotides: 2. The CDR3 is CASTGQGTDTQYF. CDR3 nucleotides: TGTGCCAGCACGGGACAGGGTACAGATACGCAGTATTTT.

The CDR3 protein is CATSLGDRELNYGYTF. The CDR3 DNA reads as TGTGCCACCAGCTTAGGGGACAGGGAACTTAACTATGGCTACACCTTC. This sequence joins TRBV15 and TRBJ1-2; 9 bases are a match to TRBD1. Unmatched junction bases numbered 8, after V lost 5 bases and J lost 1 base. This CDR3 region has 16 residues. In germline, CDR1 is LNHNV, CDR2 YYDKDF (reference sequence).

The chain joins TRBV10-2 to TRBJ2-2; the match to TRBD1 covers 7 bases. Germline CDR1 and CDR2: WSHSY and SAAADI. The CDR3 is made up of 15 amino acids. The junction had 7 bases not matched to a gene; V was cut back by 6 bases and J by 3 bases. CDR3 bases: TGCGCCAGCAGCGAACCGACAGGGCACACCGGGGAGCTGTTTTTT. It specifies CASSEPTGHTGELFF.

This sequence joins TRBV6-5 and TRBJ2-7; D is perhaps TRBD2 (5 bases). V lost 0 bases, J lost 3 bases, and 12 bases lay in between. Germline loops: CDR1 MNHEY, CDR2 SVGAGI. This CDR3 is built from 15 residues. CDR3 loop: CASSYSPSLSYEQYF. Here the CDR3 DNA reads TGTGCCAGCAGTTACTCGCCTAGCCTCAGCTACGAGCAGTACTTC.

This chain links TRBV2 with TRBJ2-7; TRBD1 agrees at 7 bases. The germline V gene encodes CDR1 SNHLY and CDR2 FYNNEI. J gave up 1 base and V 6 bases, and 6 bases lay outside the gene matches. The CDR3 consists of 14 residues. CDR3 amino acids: CASRWAGGSYEQYF. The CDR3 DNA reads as TGTGCCAGCAGATGGGCAGGGGGTTCCTACGAGCAGTACTTC.

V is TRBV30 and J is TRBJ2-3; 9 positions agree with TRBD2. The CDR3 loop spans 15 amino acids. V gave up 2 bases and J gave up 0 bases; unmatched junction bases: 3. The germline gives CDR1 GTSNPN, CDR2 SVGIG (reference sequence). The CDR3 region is CAWSRLADSTDTQYF. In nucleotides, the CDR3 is TGTGCCTGGAGTAGACTAGCGGATAGCACAGATACGCAGTATTTT.

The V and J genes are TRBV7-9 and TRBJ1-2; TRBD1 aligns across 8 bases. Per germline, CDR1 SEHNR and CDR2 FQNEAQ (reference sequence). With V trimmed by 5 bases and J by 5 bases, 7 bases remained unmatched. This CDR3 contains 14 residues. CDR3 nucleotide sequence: TGTGCCAGCAGCCCGAACAGGGGGAGGTATGGCTACACCTTC. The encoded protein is CASSPNRGRYGYTF.

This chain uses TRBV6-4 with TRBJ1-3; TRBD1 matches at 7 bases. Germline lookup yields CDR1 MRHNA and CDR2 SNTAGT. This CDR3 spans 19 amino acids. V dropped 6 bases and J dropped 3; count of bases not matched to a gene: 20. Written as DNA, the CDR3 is TGTGCCAGCAGCCCGACAGGGCCCTACGGGGGCGCTTTTGGAAACACCATATATTTT. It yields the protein CASSPTGPYGGAFGNTIYF.

The CDR3 here is CASSYGTSGGTSQFF. As DNA, the CDR3 is TGTGCCAGCAGTTACGGGACTAGCGGGGGGACCTCCCAGTTCTTC. V is TRBV6-6 and J is TRBJ2-1, with TRBD2 matching 15 bases. Unmatched junction bases numbered 6, after V lost 2 bases and J lost 13 bases. CDR3 size: 15 residues. Germline assignment: CDR1 MNHNY and CDR2 SVGAGI (reference sequence).

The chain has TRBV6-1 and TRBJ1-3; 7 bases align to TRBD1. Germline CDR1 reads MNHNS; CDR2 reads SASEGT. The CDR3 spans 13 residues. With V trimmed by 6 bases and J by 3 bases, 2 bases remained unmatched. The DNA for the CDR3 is TGTGCCAGCAGGGGGACAGATGGAAACACCATATATTTT. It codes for CASRGTDGNTIYF.

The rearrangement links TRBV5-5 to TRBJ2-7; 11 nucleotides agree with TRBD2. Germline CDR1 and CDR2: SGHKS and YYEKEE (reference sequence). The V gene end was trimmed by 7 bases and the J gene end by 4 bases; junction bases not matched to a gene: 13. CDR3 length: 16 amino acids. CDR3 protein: CASSPLGTSGGYEQYF. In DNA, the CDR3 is TGTGCCAGCTCCCCCCTTGGGACTAGCGGCGGTTACGAGCAGTACTTC.

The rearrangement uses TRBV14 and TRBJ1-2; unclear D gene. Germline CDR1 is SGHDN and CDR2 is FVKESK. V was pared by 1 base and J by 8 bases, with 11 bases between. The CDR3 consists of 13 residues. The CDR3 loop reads CASSQARSTGYTF. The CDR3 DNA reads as TGTGCCAGCAGCCAAGCCCGCAGTACGGGCTACACCTTC.

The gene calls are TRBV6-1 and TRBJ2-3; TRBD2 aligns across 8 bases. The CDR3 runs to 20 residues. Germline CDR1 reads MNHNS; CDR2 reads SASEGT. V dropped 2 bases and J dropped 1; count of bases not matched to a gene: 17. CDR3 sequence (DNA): TGTGCCAGCAGTGAAAGTGGTAGCGGGGTTTGGGGTTCGGGCACAGATACGCAGTATTTT. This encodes CASSESGSGVWGSGTDTQYF.

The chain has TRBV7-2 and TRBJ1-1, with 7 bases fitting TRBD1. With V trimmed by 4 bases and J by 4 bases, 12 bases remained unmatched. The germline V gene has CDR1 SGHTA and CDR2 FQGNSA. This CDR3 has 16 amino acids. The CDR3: CASSSWRQGWSTEAFF. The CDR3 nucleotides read TGTGCCAGCAGCTCCTGGCGACAGGGATGGTCCACTGAAGCTTTCTTT.

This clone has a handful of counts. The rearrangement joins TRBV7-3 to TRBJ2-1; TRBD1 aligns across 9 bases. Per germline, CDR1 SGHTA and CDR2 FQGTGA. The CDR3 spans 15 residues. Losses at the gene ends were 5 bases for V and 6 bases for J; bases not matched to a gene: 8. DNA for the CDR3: TGTGCCAGCAGCCTAAACAGGGGGCGATTCAATGAGCAGTTCTTC. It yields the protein CASSLNRGRFNEQFF.

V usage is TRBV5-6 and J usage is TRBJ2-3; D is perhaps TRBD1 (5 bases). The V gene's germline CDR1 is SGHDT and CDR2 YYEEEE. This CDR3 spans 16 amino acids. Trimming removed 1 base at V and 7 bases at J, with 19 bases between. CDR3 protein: CASSLFQARVPNTQYF. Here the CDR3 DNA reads TGTGCCAGCAGCTTGTTTCAGGCCAGGGTCCCCAATACGCAGTATTTT.

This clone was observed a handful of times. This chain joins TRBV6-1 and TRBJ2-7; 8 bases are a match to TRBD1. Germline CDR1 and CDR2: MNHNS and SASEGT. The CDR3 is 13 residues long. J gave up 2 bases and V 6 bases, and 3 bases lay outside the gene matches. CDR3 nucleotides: TGTGCCAGCAGAGACAGGGGACCCTACGAGCAGTACTTC. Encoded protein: CASRDRGPYEQYF.

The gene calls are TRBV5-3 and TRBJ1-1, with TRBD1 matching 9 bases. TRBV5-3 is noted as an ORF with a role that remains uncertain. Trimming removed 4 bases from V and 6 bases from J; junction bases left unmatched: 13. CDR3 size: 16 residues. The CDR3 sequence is CARSLTDGQGISEAFF. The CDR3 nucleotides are TGTGCCAGAAGCCTAACGGATGGACAGGGGATATCTGAAGCTTTCTTT.

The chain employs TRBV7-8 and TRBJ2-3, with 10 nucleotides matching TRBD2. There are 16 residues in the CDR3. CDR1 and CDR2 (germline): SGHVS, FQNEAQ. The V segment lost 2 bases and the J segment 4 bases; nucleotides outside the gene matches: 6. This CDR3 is CASSLRSGGAADTQYF. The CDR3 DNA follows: TGTGCCAGCAGCTTAAGGAGCGGGGGGGCCGCAGATACGCAGTATTTT.

CDR3 DNA sequence: TGTGCCAGCAGGATAACAGGGGACGCTGAAGCTTTCTTT. Amino acid sequence: CASRITGDAEAFF. This sequence joins TRBV25-1 and TRBJ1-1; 7 bases are shared with TRBD1. Losses at the gene ends were 6 bases for V and 6 bases for J; bases not matched to a gene: 7. Looked up from germline, CDR1 is MGHDK and CDR2 is SYGVNS. The CDR3 has 13 residues.

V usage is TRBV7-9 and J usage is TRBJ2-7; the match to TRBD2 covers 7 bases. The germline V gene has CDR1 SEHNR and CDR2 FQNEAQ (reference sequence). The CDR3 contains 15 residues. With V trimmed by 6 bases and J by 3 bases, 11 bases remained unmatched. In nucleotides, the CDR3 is TGTGCCAGCAGTTCCCGATTAGCGGGCCTCTACGAGCAGTACTTC. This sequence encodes CASSSRLAGLYEQYF.

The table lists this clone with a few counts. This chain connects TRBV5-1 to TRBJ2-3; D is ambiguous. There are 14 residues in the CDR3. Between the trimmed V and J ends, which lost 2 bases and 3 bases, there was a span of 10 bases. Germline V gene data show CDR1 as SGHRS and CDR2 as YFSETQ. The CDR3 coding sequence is TGCGCCAGCAGCTTTGCTAGTATTACAGATACGCAGTATTTT. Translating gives CASSFASITDTQYF.

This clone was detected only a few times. The CDR3 loop is CASRGTGDPPLHF. In nucleotides, the CDR3 is TGTGCCAGCAGAGGGACAGGGGATCCACCCCTCCACTTT. The chain joins TRBV25-1 to TRBJ1-6; 10 bases fit TRBD1. Losses at the gene ends were 6 bases for V and 11 bases for J; bases not matched to a gene: 4. The CDR3 contains 13 residues. CDR1 is MGHDK, CDR2 SYGVNS, per germline.

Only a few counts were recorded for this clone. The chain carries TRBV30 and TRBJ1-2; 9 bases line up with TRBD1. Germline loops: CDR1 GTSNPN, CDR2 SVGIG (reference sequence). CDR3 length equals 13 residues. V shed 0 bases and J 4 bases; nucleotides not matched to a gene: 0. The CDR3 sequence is CAWSVQGAYGYTF. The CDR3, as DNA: TGTGCCTGGAGTGTACAGGGGGCCTATGGCTACACCTTC. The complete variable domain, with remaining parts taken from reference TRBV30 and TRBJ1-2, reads SQTIHQWPATLVQPVGSPLSLECTVEGTSNPNLYWYRQAAGRGLQLLFYSVGIGQISSEVPQNLSASRPQDRQFILSSKKLLLSDSGFYLCAWSVQGAYGYTFGSGTRLTVV.

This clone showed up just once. The CDR3 region is CASSVGNYNSPLHF. CDR3 DNA: TGTGCCAGCAGCGTCGGGAATTATAATTCACCCCTCCACTTT. The chain has TRBV9 and TRBJ1-6; D not resolved. V lost 2 bases and J 4 bases, leaving 7 bases between the germline ends. Germline V lookup: CDR1 SGDLS, CDR2 YYNGEE. The CDR3 loop spans 14 amino acids. Full variable domain (outside the CDR3, taken from reference TRBV9 and TRBJ1-6): DSGVTQTPKHLITATGQRVTLRCSPRSGDLSVYWYQQSLDQGLQFLIQYYNGEERAKGNILERFSAQQFPDLHSELNLSSLELGDSALYFCASSVGNYNSPLHFGNGTRLTVT.